The rows below give T cell receptor beta chains drawn from one sample of a study of T cells in narcolepsy. The method was immunoSEQ multiplex PCR; TCRdb's version includes in-frame clones alone and lacks a portion of them. The sample has tens of thousands of clones, about four fifths seen once; the top ten hold roughly 0.74%. Sequenced input: CD45RA- memory CD4+ T cells from PBMCs. The receptors originated from a human donor with narcolepsy. Each CDR3 is given with its conserved first and last residue.

v_gene: TRBV2
CDR3aa: CASQGGRNSPLHF

v_gene: TRBV6-1
CDR3aa: CASQDTGQTYNEQFF

v_gene: TRBV5-1
CDR3aa: CASSLGDRGEQYF

v_gene: TRBV15
CDR3aa: CATRPGGTDTQYF

v_gene: TRBV7-6
CDR3aa: CASSLTGAPNQPQHF

v_gene: TRBV30
CDR3aa: CAWIPAEGLRRGTEAFF

v_gene: TRBV7-7
CDR3aa: CATSPGANVLTF

v_gene: TRBV7-6
CDR3aa: CASSLEARRGGRKTQYF

v_gene: TRBV6-1
CDR3aa: CASSPQGANYEQYF

v_gene: TRBV7-2
CDR3aa: CASSRHRETNEKLFF

v_gene: TRBV5-1
CDR3aa: CASSLTHPSGNTIYF

v_gene: TRBV19
CDR3aa: CATRIVGTHSGYTF

v_gene: TRBV7-2
CDR3aa: CASSLEPGRPQETQYF

v_gene: TRBV18
CDR3aa: CASSPFSGTGELFF

v_gene: TRBV11-3
CDR3aa: CASSLVQSYEQYF

v_gene: TRBV2
CDR3aa: CASEPPSGGYGYTF

v_gene: TRBV5-1
CDR3aa: CASSSQSVQGLANEQFF

v_gene: TRBV10-3
CDR3aa: CAISEAAYNSPLHF

v_gene: TRBV7-9
CDR3aa: CASRPSGTGEKNEQFF

v_gene: TRBV4-1
CDR3aa: CASSQERRSAGRGHNEQFF

v_gene: TRBV15
CDR3aa: CATSRAADTEAFF

v_gene: TRBV5-1
CDR3aa: CASSITQGAHNEQFF

v_gene: TRBV23-1
CDR3aa: CASSHGQSAHYGYTF

v_gene: TRBV7-9
CDR3aa: CASSLAQEQYF

v_gene: TRBV11-2
CDR3aa: CASSNRESEKLFF

v_gene: TRBV18
CDR3aa: CASSGGMQETQYF

v_gene: TRBV11-2
CDR3aa: CASSPTAVKTQYF

v_gene: TRBV10-1
CDR3aa: CASSAGGLPEQFF

v_gene: TRBV11-2
CDR3aa: CASSPAFWRETTGELFF

v_gene: TRBV5-5
CDR3aa: CASSLGIAGGQETQYF

v_gene: TRBV6-6
CDR3aa: CASSRTRQETQYF

v_gene: TRBV7-3
CDR3aa: CASSYSGTATGELFF

v_gene: TRBV6-1
CDR3aa: CASSVQKISNQPQHF

v_gene: TRBV7-2
CDR3aa: CASSSTSGGAGSF